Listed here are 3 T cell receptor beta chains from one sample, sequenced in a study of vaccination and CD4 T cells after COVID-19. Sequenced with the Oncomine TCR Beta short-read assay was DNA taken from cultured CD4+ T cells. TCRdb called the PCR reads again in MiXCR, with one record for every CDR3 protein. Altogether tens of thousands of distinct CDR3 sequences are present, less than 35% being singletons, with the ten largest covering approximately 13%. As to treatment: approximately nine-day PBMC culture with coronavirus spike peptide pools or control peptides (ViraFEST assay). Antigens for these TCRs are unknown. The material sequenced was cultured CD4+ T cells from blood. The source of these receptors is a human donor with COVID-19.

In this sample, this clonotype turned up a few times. CDR3 sequence (DNA): TGTGCCAGCAGCGATAGGAGCTCTGGAAACACCATATATTTT. It specifies CASSDRSSGNTIYF. The chain links TRBV6-1 to TRBJ1-3, with unresolved D. Germline values: CDR1 MNHNS, CDR2 SASEGT. The CDR3 loop spans 14 amino acids. Trimming removed 6 bases from V and 0 bases from J, with 9 bases in between.

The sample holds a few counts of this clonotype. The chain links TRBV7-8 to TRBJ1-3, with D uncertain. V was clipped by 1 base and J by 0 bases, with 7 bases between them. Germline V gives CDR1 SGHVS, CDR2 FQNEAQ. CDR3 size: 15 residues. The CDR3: CASSLERSSGNTIYF. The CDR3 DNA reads TGTGCCAGCAGCTTAGAACGGAGCTCTGGAAACACCATATATTTT.

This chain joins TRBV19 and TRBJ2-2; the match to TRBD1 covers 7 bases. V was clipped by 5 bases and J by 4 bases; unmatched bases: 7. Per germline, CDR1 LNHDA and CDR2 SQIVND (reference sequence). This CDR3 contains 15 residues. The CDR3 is CASSSRDRPTGELFF. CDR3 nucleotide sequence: TGTGCCAGTAGTTCCCGGGACAGACCCACCGGGGAGCTGTTTTTT.